A selection of T cell receptor beta chains follows, all from one sample in a study of CD8 T cells in Susac syndrome. TCRdb recomputed calls from the immunoSEQ multiplex PCR reads with MiXCR, one row per CDR3 protein. The table shows over 150,000 distinct CDR3 sequences, with roughly 94% occurring only once. Sequenced: CD4+ T cells from PBMCs. Receptor source: a human donor with Susac syndrome. CDR3s leave out the opening cysteine and the closing phenylalanine or tryptophan. D genes are given only for firm matches.

TRBD1,TRBV7-2,TRBJ1-1,ASSFPGQGVNTEAF
TRBD1,TRBV14,TRBJ2-3,ASSQSSGGTQY
NA,TRBV5-1,TRBJ1-1,ASSLSGSDAEAF
NA,TRBV20-1,TRBJ1-1,SAQSRWANTEAF
TRBD2,TRBV18,TRBJ2-5,ASSPGLEETQY
NA,TRBV3-1,TRBJ2-7,ASSQGMGRGEQY
NA,TRBV30,TRBJ2-1,AWKESTYNEQF
TRBD1,TRBV28,TRBJ2-3,ASSPRTGGYTDTQY
NA,TRBV7-9,TRBJ2-5,ASSLVMEQETQY
NA,TRBV29-1,TRBJ2-7,SVGRSEGNEQY
TRBD1,TRBV12-3/TRBV12-4,TRBJ1-1,ASRVGTVNTEAF
NA,TRBV12-3/TRBV12-4,TRBJ1-1,ASSLVGGGTEAF
NA,TRBV15,TRBJ1-3,ATSRDFASSGNTIY
NA,TRBV3-1,TRBJ2-7,ASSPHDKSYEQY
NA,TRBV20-1,TRBJ2-5,SASTVLQETQY
TRBD1,TRBV6-6,TRBJ1-5,ASSYDRGLSAQH
TRBD2,TRBV20-1,TRBJ2-5,SARPGLQETQY
TRBD2,TRBV28,TRBJ2-5,ASSLAGGYQETQY
NA,TRBV25-1,TRBJ2-7,ASSDLGTYEQY
NA,TRBV5-1,TRBJ1-4,ASSLAGEKLF
TRBD2,TRBV28,TRBJ2-7,ASRLSGGSSYEQY
TRBD2,TRBV20-1,TRBJ2-1,SAWIGTSGDEQF
NA,TRBV7-8,TRBJ1-2,ASSLSPAGVRGYT
TRBD2,TRBV4-2,TRBJ2-3,ASSRVAGERDTQY
NA,TRBV5-1,TRBJ1-1,ASSLAPVNTEAF
NA,TRBV12-3/TRBV12-4,TRBJ1-1,ASRPYEGGTEAF
NA,TRBV5-1,TRBJ2-5,ASSEQGIPETQY
TRBD2,TRBV18,TRBJ2-1,ASSPPRGLAGDNEQF
NA,TRBV5-6,TRBJ1-5,ASSPYRDGNQPQH
NA,TRBV21-1,TRBJ2-3,ASSKAQGNTDTQY
NA,TRBV19,TRBJ2-6,ASSAQEGANVLT
NA,TRBV29-1,TRBJ1-2,SVHGRNRDGYT
TRBD1,TRBV20-1,TRBJ1-2,SARAQGDYGYT
NA,TRBV3-1,TRBJ1-6,ASSQVQGLRNSPLH
NA,TRBV7-9,TRBJ2-3,ASSHYGGGGTDTQY
NA,TRBV4-1,TRBJ1-1,ASSQVLPGPLAF
TRBD1,TRBV28,TRBJ2-6,ASSDRTGLFNSGANVLT
NA,TRBV29-1,TRBJ2-5,SVMSRASPETQY
TRBD2,TRBV25-1,TRBJ2-5,ASSGRAGVNQETQY
TRBD2,TRBV4-2,TRBJ2-1,ASSQDWGTSGSGEQF
NA,TRBV28,TRBJ1-2,ASSLGLGLGGYT
TRBD2,TRBV7-2,TRBJ2-5,ASSLLSGIETQY
NA,TRBV7-9,TRBJ1-1,ASSLGRSMNTEAF
TRBD1,TRBV18,TRBJ2-7,ASSPAGQAYEQY
TRBD2,TRBV7-9,TRBJ2-2,ASSFMSGGNTGELF